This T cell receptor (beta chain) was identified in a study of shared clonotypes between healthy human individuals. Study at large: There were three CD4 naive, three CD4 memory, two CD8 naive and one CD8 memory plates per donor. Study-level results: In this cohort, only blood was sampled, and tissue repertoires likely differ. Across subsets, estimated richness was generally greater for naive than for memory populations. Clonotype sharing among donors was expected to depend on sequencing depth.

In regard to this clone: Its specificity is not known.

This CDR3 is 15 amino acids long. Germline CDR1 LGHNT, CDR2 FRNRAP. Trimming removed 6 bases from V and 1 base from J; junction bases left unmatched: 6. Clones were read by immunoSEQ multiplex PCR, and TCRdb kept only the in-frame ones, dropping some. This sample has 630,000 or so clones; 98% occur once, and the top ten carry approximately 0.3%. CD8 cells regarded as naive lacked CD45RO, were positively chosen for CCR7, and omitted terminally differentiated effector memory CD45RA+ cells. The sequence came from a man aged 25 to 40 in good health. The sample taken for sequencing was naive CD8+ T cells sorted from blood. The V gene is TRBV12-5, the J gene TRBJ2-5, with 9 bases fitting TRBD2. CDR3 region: CASGPGLAPQETQYF. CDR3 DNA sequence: TGTGCTAGTGGCCCTGGACTAGCGCCCCAAGAGACCCAGTACTTC.